Each of the 32 T cell receptor beta chains below was sequenced from the same sample in a study of T cell responses to AZD1222 COVID-19 vaccine. Assay: immunoSEQ multiplex PCR; the TCRdb copy retains only in-frame clones and omits some. The top ten clones hold 10% of a sample with more than 150,000 clones, around 94% of them seen once. The starting material was peripheral blood, obtained on day 0 of AZD1222 vaccination. These receptor sequences come from an adult in good health.

This chain connects TRBV24-1 to TRBJ2-1, with 10 bases lining up with TRBD2. The germline CDR1 and CDR2 sequences are KGHDR and SFDVKD. Unmatched junction bases numbered 13, after V lost 9 bases and J lost 6 bases. This CDR3 is 16 amino acids long. In DNA form, the CDR3 reads TGTGCCACCTCCCCGCGCTCTAGCGGGAGCATCAATGAGCAGTTCTTC. It specifies CATSPRSSGSINEQFF.

This clone was seen a single time. The gene calls are TRBV18 and TRBJ1-2; 10 bases align to TRBD1. This CDR3 has 15 residues. V lost 6 bases to trimming and J lost 4 bases; unmatched junction nucleotides: 8. CDR1 and CDR2 from the germline V gene are KGHSH and LQKENI. For the CDR3, the DNA is TGTGCCAGCTCGTTTGGGACAGGGGCTCTCTATGGCTACACCTTC. It specifies CASSFGTGALYGYTF.

The V call is TRBV2, the J call TRBJ1-5; D gene uncertain. The CDR3 extends over 14 amino acids. Trimming pared 6 bases from V and 8 bases from J, leaving 17 bases between. The germline V gene has CDR1 SNHLY and CDR2 FYNNEI. CDR3 sequence: CASRFTQSGEPQHF. DNA for the CDR3: TGTGCCAGCAGATTTACCCAAAGTGGTGAGCCCCAGCATTTT.

This clone has only a few counts. The V call is TRBV6-2 or TRBV6-3, the J call TRBJ1-6; D gene ambiguous. CDR3 size: 12 residues. V was cut by 6 bases and J by 10 bases, with 10 bases left in between. From germline, CDR1 is MNHEY and CDR2 SVGEGT. The CDR3 sequence: CASSRTSSPLHF. DNA for the CDR3: TGTGCCAGCAGCCGGACCTCATCACCCCTCCACTTT.

The CDR3 sequence: CASSFRKGGTEAFF. The DNA for the CDR3 is TGCGCCAGCAGCTTTAGGAAGGGTGGCACTGAAGCTTTCTTT. V is TRBV5-1 and J is TRBJ1-1; D gene unclear. V was trimmed by 2 bases and J by 4 bases, leaving 12 bases between them. Per germline, CDR1 SGHRS and CDR2 YFSETQ. This CDR3 has 14 amino acids.

The gene calls are TRBV10-2 and TRBJ2-2, with a weak D call TRBD2 (6 bases). The CDR3 is 16 amino acids. From germline, CDR1 is WSHSY and CDR2 SAAADI. The V gene lost 6 bases and the J gene lost 1 base, with 15 bases spanning the gap. The CDR3 loop is CASSWTTSGNTGELFF. The CDR3 bases are TGCGCCAGCAGCTGGACTACTAGTGGGAACACCGGGGAGCTGTTTTTT.

About this clone: Other DNA sequences from this sample encode an identical CDR3 as well. The chain joins TRBV7-9 to TRBJ2-2, with D tentatively TRBD1 (6 bases). V shed 1 base and J shed 2 bases, with 8 bases lying between them. The CDR3 length is 15 residues. Germline V gene lookup returns CDR1 SEHNR and CDR2 FQNEAQ (reference sequence). CDR3 coding DNA: TGTGCCAGCAGCTTAGTACAGGGAAACACCGGGGAGCTGTTTTTT. As protein: CASSLVQGNTGELFF.

V and J are TRBV24-1 and TRBJ1-2; D gene uncertain. This CDR3 region has 15 residues. V was trimmed by 5 bases and J by 0 bases, leaving 12 bases between them. The germline V gene encodes CDR1 KGHDR and CDR2 SFDVKD. CDR3 DNA: TGTGCCACCAGTGGAGGTATCCGATCTAACTATGGCTACACCTTC. Protein sequence: CATSGGIRSNYGYTF.

The chain couples TRBV2 to TRBJ1-2; 8 bases are a match to TRBD1. Germline CDR1 and CDR2: SNHLY and FYNNEI. The ends lost 5 bases at V and 8 bases at J; junction bases unmatched: 10. The CDR3 sequence is 14 residues long. Here the CDR3 reads CASSLYQGAKGYTF. In nucleotides, the CDR3 is TGTGCCAGCAGTTTATACCAGGGGGCAAAGGGCTACACCTTC.

A single count supports this clone. The V and J genes are TRBV23-1 and TRBJ2-7, with D perhaps matching TRBD1 (6 bases). TRBV23-1 is an ORF for which the function is uncertain. The V and J ends lost 8 bases and 6 bases respectively, with 20 bases between them. This CDR3 region has 14 residues. CDR3 DNA: TGCGCCAGCGGGAAGACAGGTCAAAAAAGCGAGCAGTACGTC. The encoded protein is CASGKTGQKSEQYV.

In DNA, the CDR3 is TGTGCCAGCAGCCATCTTGGAGGCTATGGCTACACCTTC. It specifies CASSHLGGYGYTF. V and J are TRBV5-4 and TRBJ1-2, with D unresolved. CDR1 is SGHNT, CDR2 YYREEE, per germline (reference sequence). CDR3 length: 13 residues. Trimming removed 4 bases from V and 4 bases from J, with 11 bases in between. Using reference TRBV5-4 and TRBJ1-2 for the parts outside the CDR3, the full variable domain is ETGVTQSPTHLIKTRGQQVTLRCSSQSGHNTVSWYQQALGQGPQFIFQYYREEENGRGNFPPRFSGLQFPNYSSELNVNALELDDSALYLCASSHLGGYGYTFGSGTRLTVV.

This chain connects TRBV5-8 to TRBJ1-5; possible D gene TRBD1, 6 bases. The germline V gene encodes CDR1 SGHTS and CDR2 YDEGEE. V lost 0 bases and J lost 5, with 12 bases in between. This CDR3 contains 15 residues. The CDR3, as DNA: TGTGCCAGCAGCTTGGTGACAGGCCCCTATCAGCCCCAGCATTTT. Protein product: CASSLVTGPYQPQHF.

This chain joins TRBV19 and TRBJ2-7, with TRBD1 matching 10 bases. Trimming removed 10 bases from V and 7 bases from J; junction bases left unmatched: 7. The CDR3 is 12 residues long. Per the germline V gene, CDR1 is LNHDA and CDR2 is SQIVND (reference sequence). This CDR3 is CATGQGSLEQYF. CDR3 nucleotides: TGTGCCACGGGACAGGGGAGTTTGGAGCAGTACTTC. The whole variable domain, filled in from reference TRBV19 and TRBJ2-7, reads DGGITQSPKYLFRKEGQNVTLSCEQNLNHDAMYWYRQDPGQGLRLIYYSQIVNDFQKGDIAEGYSVSREKKESFPLTVTSAQKNPTAFYLCATGQGSLEQYFGPGTRLTVT.

The chain is built from TRBV10-3 and TRBJ1-6; D might be TRBD1 (6 bases). The CDR3 is 15 amino acids. Germline V CDR1 and CDR2: ENHRY, SYGVKD. Trimming took 3 bases from V and 10 from J, leaving 16 bases between them. Written as DNA, the CDR3 is TGTGCCATCAGTGATAATTTCGGGGGCAGCTCACCCCTCCACTTT. Translated: CAISDNFGGSSPLHF.

This sequence joins TRBV10-3 and TRBJ1-5, with 8 bases fitting TRBD1. J lost 2 bases, V lost 0 bases, and 6 bases had no gene match. The V gene's germline CDR1 is ENHRY and CDR2 SYGVKD. The length of the CDR3 is 17 residues. The CDR3 bases are TGTGCCATCAGTGAGTCGAAAGGACAGGGAGGCAATCAGCCCCAGCATTTT. This encodes CAISESKGQGGNQPQHF.

This clone was counted a single time. The chain combines TRBV2 with TRBJ2-3; D perhaps matches TRBD1 (5 bases). CDR3 length equals 12 residues. Trimming took off 5 bases at V and 11 bases at J, with 14 bases between the two ends. In germline, CDR1 is SNHLY, CDR2 FYNNEI. This CDR3 is CASSYDSPGQYF. CDR3 DNA sequence: TGTGCCAGCAGTTACGACAGCCCAGGGCAGTATTTT. Variable domain in full (rest from reference TRBV2 and TRBJ2-3): EPEVTQTPSHQVTQMGQEVILRCVPISNHLYFYWYRQILGQKVEFLVSFYNNEISEKSEIFDDQFSVERPDGSNFTLKIRSTKLEDSAMYFCASSYDSPGQYFGPGTRLTVL.

This chain uses TRBV3-1 (or the pseudogene TRBV3-2) with TRBJ2-1; D is unclear. The germline gives CDR1 LGHDT, CDR2 YNNKEL (reference sequence). Trimming stripped 2 bases from V and 3 bases from J, with 14 bases between. The CDR3 spans 16 residues. CDR3 sequence: CASSQLGGVGYNEQFF. Here the CDR3 DNA reads TGTGCCAGCAGCCAATTAGGTGGGGTTGGCTACAATGAGCAGTTCTTC.

The chain is built from TRBV4-3 and TRBJ1-6; D possibly corresponds to TRBD1 (5 bases). From germline, CDR1 is LGHNA and CDR2 YSLEER. CDR3 length: 17 amino acids. Trimming left V 2 bases short and J 11 bases short, with 22 bases between. CDR3 sequence (DNA): TGCGCCAGCAGCCAAAGGCCGACGGCAGGGCTTATTCCACCCCTCCACTTT. Residues: CASSQRPTAGLIPPLHF.

The genes are TRBV7-2 and TRBJ1-1; tentative D call: TRBD1 (6 bases). Trimming stripped 6 bases from V and 4 bases from J, with 15 bases between. Germline CDR1 reads SGHTA; CDR2 reads FQGNSA. This CDR3 has 14 residues. The CDR3 region has the DNA TGTGCCAGCAGACAAAATGGGGGCGCCACTGAAGCTTTCTTT. This sequence encodes CASRQNGGATEAFF.

The rearrangement links TRBV6-5 to TRBJ1-1; the D is unclear. Germline lookup yields CDR1 MNHEY and CDR2 SVGAGI. V was pared by 6 bases and J by 4 bases, with 6 bases between. The CDR3 loop spans 11 amino acids. In DNA, the CDR3 is TGTGCCAGCAGGACGGGCACTGAAGCTTTCTTT. Its translation: CASRTGTEAFF.

This clone was seen more than once but under ten times. The genes are TRBV6-2 or TRBV6-3 and TRBJ1-6; D may be TRBD1 (5 bases). Germline CDR1 and CDR2: MNHEY and SVGEGT. The CDR3 length is 14 residues. Trimming left V 2 bases short and J 7 bases short, with 9 bases between. The CDR3 coding sequence is TGTGCCAGCAGTTACGGGACGGGAAATTCACCCCTCCACTTT. The encoded protein is CASSYGTGNSPLHF.

V gene TRBV28 combines with J gene TRBJ1-4, with no clear D. The V end lost 8 bases, the J end lost 7 bases, and 17 bases lay between the germline ends. The CDR3 is made up of 14 amino acids. CDR1 and CDR2 (germline): MDHEN, SYDVKM. CDR3 DNA sequence: TGTGCCAGCTGTGGAGGGCCAGTCTCTGAAAAACTGTTTTTT. It specifies CASCGGPVSEKLFF.

This chain uses TRBV28 with TRBJ1-6, with a tentative D call TRBD1 (5 bases). Trimming removed 7 bases from V and 7 bases from J, with 11 bases in between. The CDR3 spans 13 residues. CDR1 is MDHEN, CDR2 SYDVKM, per germline. CDR3 region: CASTQGPNSPLHF. The CDR3 DNA reads TGTGCCAGCACGCAGGGACCCAATTCACCCCTCCACTTT. Drawing the rest from reference TRBV28 and TRBJ1-6, the complete variable domain is DVKVTQSSRYLVKRTGEKVFLECVQDMDHENMFWYRQDPGLGLRLIYFSYDVKMKEKGDIPEGYSVSREKKERFSLILESASTNQTSMYLCASTQGPNSPLHFGNGTRLTVT.

This chain uses TRBV6-1 with TRBJ2-1; 9 nucleotides line up with TRBD2. Germline V gives CDR1 MNHNS, CDR2 SASEGT. After removal of 3 bases from V and 0 bases from J, the junction contained 3 bases not matched to a gene. The CDR3 is made up of 16 amino acids. CDR3 in DNA: TGTGCCAGCAGTGAGGTAGCGGGAGCCTCCTACAATGAGCAGTTCTTC. Protein: CASSEVAGASYNEQFF.

The CDR3 loop reads CATSDSDRAGDQPQHF. The CDR3 nucleotides read TGTGCCACCAGTGACTCTGACAGGGCAGGGGATCAGCCCCAGCATTTT. This rearrangement joins TRBV24-1 to TRBJ1-5; 7 positions match TRBD1. V trimming: 4 bases; J trimming: 5 bases; junction bases outside the gene matches: 10. CDR3 length equals 16 residues. Per germline, CDR1 KGHDR and CDR2 SFDVKD.

The chain links TRBV28 to TRBJ1-2; D might be TRBD1 (5 bases). Germline CDR1 and CDR2: MDHEN and SYDVKM. This CDR3 contains 15 residues. The germline V and J ends were trimmed by 6 bases and 5 bases, with 19 bases remaining between them. The CDR3 protein is CASSPGGGVKYGYTF. The CDR3 DNA reads TGTGCCAGCAGCCCTGGGGGAGGGGTGAAGTATGGCTACACCTTC.

The V and J genes are TRBV6-2 or TRBV6-3 and TRBJ1-6; TRBD1 matches 7 bases. Germline V gene data show CDR1 as MNHEY and CDR2 as SVGEGT. This CDR3 region has 16 residues. Losses at the gene ends were 0 bases for V and 5 bases for J; bases not matched to a gene: 4. The DNA of the CDR3 is TGTGCCAGCAGTTACTCGAAGGGGGCCGATAATTCACCCCTCCACTTT. Protein sequence: CASSYSKGADNSPLHF.

This clone was observed once. The chain recombines TRBV2 with TRBJ2-1, with D possibly matching TRBD2 (6 bases). Germline V gene data show CDR1 as SNHLY and CDR2 as FYNNEI. The CDR3 covers 11 residues. The ends were cut back, 7 bases at V and 8 bases at J, with 9 bases in the middle. CDR3 sequence: CASNAGYEQFF. For the CDR3, the DNA is TGTGCCAGCAATGCGGGGTATGAGCAGTTCTTC.

The chain links TRBV7-2 to TRBJ2-1, with 11 positions matching TRBD2. The CDR3 has 17 residues. V lost 0 bases, J lost 7 bases, and 8 bases stayed unmatched. Germline values: CDR1 SGHTA, CDR2 FQGNSA. CDR3 in amino acids: CASSLASGTSGQNEQFF. CDR3 in DNA: TGTGCCAGCAGCTTAGCCTCCGGGACTAGCGGACAAAATGAGCAGTTCTTC.

The chain couples TRBV11-1 to TRBJ1-6; possibly TRBD1 for D (6 bases). There are 14 residues in the CDR3. V lost 4 bases and J 9 bases, leaving 13 bases between the germline ends. Germline loops: CDR1 SGHAT, CDR2 FQDESV (reference sequence). The CDR3, as DNA: TGTGCCAGCAGCTCCCAGGGGATTGGTTCACCCCTCCACTTT. Translation gives CASSSQGIGSPLHF.

The chain is built from TRBV5-1 and TRBJ2-1; possible D gene TRBD2, 6 bases. Deletions cut 2 bases from V and 5 bases from J, with 17 bases between. Germline CDR1 and CDR2: SGHRS and YFSETQ. The CDR3 sequence is 16 residues long. The CDR3 DNA is TGCGCCAGCAGCTTATTCTGGCGGGACGTAAACAATGAGCAGTTCTTC. Its translation is CASSLFWRDVNNEQFF.

The CDR3 here is CASSKHLASSYNSPLHF. CDR3 DNA sequence: TGTGCCAGTAGTAAACACCTGGCAAGCTCCTATAATTCACCCCTCCACTTT. The genes are TRBV19 and TRBJ1-6; the D is unclear. V shed 4 bases and J shed 0 bases, with 13 bases lying between them. The CDR3 is made up of 17 amino acids. Germline-derived CDR1 and CDR2 are LNHDA and SQIVND (reference sequence).